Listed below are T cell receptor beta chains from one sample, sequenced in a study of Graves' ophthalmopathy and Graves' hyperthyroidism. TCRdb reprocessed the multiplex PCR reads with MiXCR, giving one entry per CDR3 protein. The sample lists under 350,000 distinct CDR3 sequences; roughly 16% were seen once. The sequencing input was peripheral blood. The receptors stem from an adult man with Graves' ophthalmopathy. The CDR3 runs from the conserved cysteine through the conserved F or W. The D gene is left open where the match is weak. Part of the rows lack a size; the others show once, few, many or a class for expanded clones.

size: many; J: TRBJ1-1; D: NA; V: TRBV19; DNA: TGTGCCAGTAGTTCGGGCAGCTTGAACACTGAAGCTTTCTTT; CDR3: CASSSGSLNTEAFF
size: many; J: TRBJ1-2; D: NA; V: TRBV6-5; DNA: TGTGCCAGCAGTTACTCACTTGACAGTGGCGGCTACACCTTC; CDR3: CASSYSLDSGGYTF
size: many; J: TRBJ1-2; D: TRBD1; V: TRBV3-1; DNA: TGTGCCAGCAGCCGAGGGACAGGGGTTCAGCGAGGCTACACCTTC; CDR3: CASSRGTGVQRGYTF
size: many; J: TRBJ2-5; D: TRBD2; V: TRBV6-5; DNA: TGTGCCAGCAGTAGATTAGCGGGAGGAGAGACCCAGTACTTC; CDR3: CASSRLAGGETQYF
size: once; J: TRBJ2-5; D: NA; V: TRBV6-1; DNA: TGTGCCAGCATTGGGGCTCGCGCCGGACAGACCCAGTACTTC; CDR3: CASIGARAGQTQYF
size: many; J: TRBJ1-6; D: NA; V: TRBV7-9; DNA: TGTGCCAGCAGCCATCCTGGGCGTAATTCACCCCTCCACTTT; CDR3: CASSHPGRNSPLHF
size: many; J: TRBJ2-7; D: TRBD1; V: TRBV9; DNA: TGTGCCAGCAGCTCATCCGGGACAGGGGGCTACGAGCAGTACTTC; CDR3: CASSSSGTGGYEQYF
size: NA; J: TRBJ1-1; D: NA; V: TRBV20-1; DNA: TGCAGTGCTAGTCATGGGGCGAACACTGAAGCTTTCTTT; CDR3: CSASHGANTEAFF
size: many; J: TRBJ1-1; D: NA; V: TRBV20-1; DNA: TGCAGTGCTAGAGCTCCCGCCAGGGTCACTGAAGCTTTCTTT; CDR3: CSARAPARVTEAFF
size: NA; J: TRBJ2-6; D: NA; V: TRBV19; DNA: TGTGCCAGTAGTAGTGGGGGCCGGGCCAACGTCCTGACTTTC; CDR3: CASSSGGRANVLTF
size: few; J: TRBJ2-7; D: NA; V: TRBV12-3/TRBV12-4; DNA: TGTGCCAGCAGCTCCGGGGCTCCCCCCCGGGACGAGCAGTACTTC; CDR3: CASSSGAPPRDEQYF
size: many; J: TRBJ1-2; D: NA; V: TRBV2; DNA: TGTGCCAGCAGTGAGGCGGCAGCTGGCTACACCTTC; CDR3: CASSEAAAGYTF
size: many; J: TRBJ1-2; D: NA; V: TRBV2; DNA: TGTGCCAGCAGTGAAGTGGGGAGTAGCTATGGCTACACCTTC; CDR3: CASSEVGSSYGYTF
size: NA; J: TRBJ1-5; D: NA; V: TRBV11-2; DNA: TGTGCCAGCAGCTTAGGGTGGGACAGCAATCAGCCCCAGCATTTT; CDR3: CASSLGWDSNQPQHF
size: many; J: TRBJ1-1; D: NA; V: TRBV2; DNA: TGTGCCAGCAGTGATGTGAACACTGAAGCTTTCTTT; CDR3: CASSDVNTEAFF
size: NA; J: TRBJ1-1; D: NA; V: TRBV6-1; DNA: TGTGCCAGCAGCTCCGACCGGGACGGACAGTTTAGCACTGAAGCTTTCTTT; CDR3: CASSSDRDGQFSTEAFF